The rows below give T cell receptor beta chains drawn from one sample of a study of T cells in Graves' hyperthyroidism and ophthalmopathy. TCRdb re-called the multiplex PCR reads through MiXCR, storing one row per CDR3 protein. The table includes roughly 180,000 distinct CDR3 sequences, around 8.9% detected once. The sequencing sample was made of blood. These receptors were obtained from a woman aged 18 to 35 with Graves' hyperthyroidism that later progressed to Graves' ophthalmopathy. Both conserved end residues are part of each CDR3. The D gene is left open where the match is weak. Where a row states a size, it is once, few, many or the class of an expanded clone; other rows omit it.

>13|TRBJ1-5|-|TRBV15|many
TGTGCCACCAGCAGAGAAAGCAATCAGCCCCAGCATTTT
CATSRESNQPQHF
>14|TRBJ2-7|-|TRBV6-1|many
TGTGCCAGCAGTTACGGTCGGGGGCCCTACGAGCAGTACTTC
CASSYGRGPYEQYF
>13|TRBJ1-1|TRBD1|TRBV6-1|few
TGTGCCAGCAGGGACAGGGGCAACACTGGAGCTTTCTTT
CASRDRGNTGAFF
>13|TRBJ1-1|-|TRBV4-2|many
TGTGCCAGCAGCCAAGCACGGAACACTGAAGCTTTCTTT
CASSQARNTEAFF
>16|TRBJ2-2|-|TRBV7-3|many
TGTGCCAGCAGCTTACTTGGGGGGAGAGACACCGGGGAGCTGTTTTTT
CASSLLGGRDTGELFF
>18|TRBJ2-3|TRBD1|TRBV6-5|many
TGTGCCAGCAGTTACGGGCGACAGGGAAGAACTAGCACAGATACGCAGTATTTT
CASSYGRQGRTSTDTQYF
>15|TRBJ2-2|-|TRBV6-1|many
TGTGCCAGCAGTGAGTCCCAGGGACACACCGGGGAGCTGTTTTTT
CASSESQGHTGELFF
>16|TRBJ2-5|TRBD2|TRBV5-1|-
TGCGCCAGCAGCTCGACTAGCGGGAGGTACCAAGAGACCCAGTACTTC
CASSSTSGRYQETQYF
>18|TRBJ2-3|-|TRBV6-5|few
TGTGCCAGCAGTTACACCACAGGACGGGTTTCTAGCACAGATACGCAGTATTTT
CASSYTTGRVSSTDTQYF
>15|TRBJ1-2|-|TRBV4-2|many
TGTGCCAGCAGCCAACGTGATATGGCTGTTGATGGCTACACCTTC
CASSQRDMAVDGYTF
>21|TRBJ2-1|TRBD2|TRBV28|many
TGTGCCAGCAGTCCCTCCTGGAGGGAACTAGCGGGGGAGAATTCCTACAATGAGCAGTTCTTC
CASSPSWRELAGENSYNEQFF
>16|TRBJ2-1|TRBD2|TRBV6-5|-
TGTGCCAGCAGTTACTCGCGGGGGGGCCTCGTCAATGAGCAGTTCTTC
CASSYSRGGLVNEQFF
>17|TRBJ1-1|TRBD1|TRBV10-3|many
TGTGCCATCCGGCCTGGGACAGGGTATCCCTCGAACACTGAAGCTTTCTTT
CAIRPGTGYPSNTEAFF
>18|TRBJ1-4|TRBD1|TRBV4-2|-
TGTGCCAGCAGCCAAGAGGGACAGGGGTTTGCAACTAATGAAAAACTGTTTTTT
CASSQEGQGFATNEKLFF
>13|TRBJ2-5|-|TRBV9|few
TGTGCCAGCAGCCGGGGCAGGGGAGAGACCCAGTACTTC
CASSRGRGETQYF
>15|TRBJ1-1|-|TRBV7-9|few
TGTGCCAGCAGCTTAGTTGCCGGATTGGACACTGAAGCTTTCTTT
CASSLVAGLDTEAFF